The rows below give T cell receptor beta chains drawn from one sample of a study of blood T cell repertoires in COVID-19. The method was immunoSEQ multiplex PCR; TCRdb's version includes in-frame clones alone and lacks a portion of them. The sample records under 60,000 clones, more than 90% being singletons. Sequences were obtained from peripheral blood. These TCRs come from a man in his fifties or sixties with active COVID-19. CDR3s include the opening cysteine and the closing phenylalanine or tryptophan. Fields, in order: CDR3 length, D gene, clone size, V gene, J gene, CDR3 DNA, CDR3 protein. A D gene is named only where the DNA matches it firmly. A row's size may be missing; if present it is once, few, many or a size class.

>15|NA|NA|TRBV14|TRBJ2-2
TGTGCCAGCAGCTTATTCGGGAGTTCCGCCGGGGAGCTGTTTTTT
CASSLFGSSAGELFF
>15|TRBD1|NA|TRBV9|TRBJ1-5
TGTGCCAGCAGCGTCTCCGGGACAGTTACCCAGCCCCAGCATTTT
CASSVSGTVTQPQHF
>14|NA|NA|TRBV3-1/TRBV3-2|TRBJ2-2
TGTGCCAGCAGTGGCCCCAGGGCGATCGGGGAGCTGTTTTTT
CASSGPRAIGELFF
>12|NA|NA|TRBV15|TRBJ2-1
TGTGCCACTAGGAGGGAACGGGGTGAGCAGTTCTTC
CATRRERGEQFF
>12|NA|NA|TRBV19|TRBJ1-2
TGTGCCAGTAGTGATGGGCCCAGTGGCTACACCTTC
CASSDGPSGYTF
>15|TRBD1|NA|TRBV28|TRBJ2-7
TGTGCCAGCAGGCCGACAGGGAGAGTGGGTTACGAGCAGTACTTC
CASRPTGRVGYEQYF
>14|NA|NA|TRBV6-1|TRBJ2-7
TGTGCCAGCAGTGAATACACGTTCTCCCACGAGCAGTACTTC
CASSEYTFSHEQYF
>14|NA|NA|TRBV3-1/TRBV3-2|TRBJ1-1
TGTGCCAGCAGCCCCGAACACAGGAACACTGAAGCTTTCTTT
CASSPEHRNTEAFF
>15|TRBD1|once|TRBV18|TRBJ2-5
TGTGCCAGCTCACCAGGGACAGGGGGCCACGAGACCCAGTACTTC
CASSPGTGGHETQYF
>16|NA|NA|TRBV21-1|TRBJ1-5
TGTGCCAGCAGCTCCAGAGGCAGGGGGCCGAATCAGCCCCAGCATTTT
CASSSRGRGPNQPQHF
>14|NA|NA|TRBV7-7|TRBJ1-2
TGTGCCAGCAGCTTATTCAGGGAATGGTCTGGCTACACCTTC
CASSLFREWSGYTF
>15|NA|NA|TRBV10-3|TRBJ1-5
TGTGCCATCAGTGAGGGTGGCAGGGTCTACCAGCCCCAGCATTTT
CAISEGGRVYQPQHF
>14|NA|NA|TRBV12-5|TRBJ2-3
TGTGCTAGTGGTTTGACAGCTAGCACAGATACGCAGTATTTT
CASGLTASTDTQYF
>15|NA|NA|TRBV7-9|TRBJ2-7
TGTGCCAGCAGCCCCCGACTAGATTACGGCGACGAGCAGTACTTC
CASSPRLDYGDEQYF
>12|NA|NA|TRBV30|TRBJ1-2
TGTGCCTGGAGTACCAATAACAGGGTGTACACCTTC
CAWSTNNRVYTF
>15|NA|NA|TRBV23-1|TRBJ2-3
TGCGCCAGCAGCTCTGCGGGACAGAAAGCAGATACGCAGTATTTT
CASSSAGQKADTQYF
>15|TRBD1|NA|TRBV29-1|TRBJ2-1
TGCAGCGTCGACAGGGGTCTCAGCTCCTACAATGAGCAGTTCTTC
CSVDRGLSSYNEQFF
>16|TRBD1|NA|TRBV7-2|TRBJ2-3
TGTGCCAGCAGCTTGCCGACAGGGGTGGGCACAGATACGCAGTATTTT
CASSLPTGVGTDTQYF
>15|TRBD1|NA|TRBV27|TRBJ2-2
TGTGCCAGCAGTCTAAGGACAGGGTGGGCCGGGGAGCTGTTTTTT
CASSLRTGWAGELFF
>16|NA|NA|TRBV5-4|TRBJ2-3
TGTGCCAGCAGCCAATCCCCACGGGCAGGGGCCGATACGCAGTATTTT
CASSQSPRAGADTQYF
>15|NA|once|TRBV5-5|TRBJ2-7
TGTGCCAGCAGCTTCCACAGCGCACCAGGGTCCGAGCAGTACTTC
CASSFHSAPGSEQYF
>14|NA|NA|TRBV18|TRBJ2-5
TGTGCCAGCTCACCAAGGGGTCAGCAAGAGACCCAGTACTTC
CASSPRGQQETQYF
>15|NA|NA|TRBV28|TRBJ1-2
TGTGCCAGCAGTTTATGGTCGGTTCCCAACTATGGCTACACCTTC
CASSLWSVPNYGYTF
>16|NA|once|TRBV6-6|TRBJ2-1
TGTGCCAGCAGTGGACACAGGAAGAGCTCCTACAATGAGCAGTTCTTC
CASSGHRKSSYNEQFF
>12|NA|NA|TRBV4-2|TRBJ1-2
TGTGCCAGCAGCGAAAACAGGAAGATCTGGGTGTTC
CASSENRKIWVF
>14|NA|NA|TRBV27|TRBJ1-6
TGTGCCAGCACCCAGGGTTTGAATAATTCACCCCTCCACTTT
CASTQGLNNSPLHF
>16|TRBD2|NA|TRBV4-2|TRBJ2-1
TGTGCCAGCAGCCAGGAACTAGCGGGGGCCCACAATGAGCAGTTCTTC
CASSQELAGAHNEQFF
>13|NA|NA|TRBV30|TRBJ1-1
TGTGCCTGGAGATCCGAATTCGGCACTGAAGCTTTCTTT
CAWRSEFGTEAFF
>12|NA|few|TRBV7-9|TRBJ2-7
TGTGCCAGCAACCACGGGGGTGAGGGGCAGTACTTC
CASNHGGEGQYF
>18|NA|NA|TRBV27|TRBJ1-3
TGTGCCAGCAGCCCACCCCTGCTTGGCGAGGGTACTGGAAACACCATATATTTT
CASSPPLLGEGTGNTIYF
>15|NA|once|TRBV7-2|TRBJ2-5
TGTGCCAGCAGCCCTACAGCGGGCCCCCAAGAGACCCAGTACTTC
CASSPTAGPQETQYF
>15|TRBD2|NA|TRBV5-4|TRBJ2-7
TGTGCCAGCAGCTTGAAACAGCGGGAGGGCTACGAGCAGTACTTC
CASSLKQREGYEQYF
>16|TRBD2|NA|TRBV6-6|TRBJ2-7
TGTGCCAGCCGTCGAGTAGCGGGGGGACTGGGGTACGAGCAGTACTTC
CASRRVAGGLGYEQYF
>13|NA|NA|TRBV18|TRBJ2-2
TGTGCCAGCGCCTCGGGTGCGACCGGGGAGCTGTTTTTT
CASASGATGELFF
>16|NA|NA|TRBV5-6|TRBJ2-2
TGTGCCAGCAGCTTGTACGGTACAGGGTCGGTCGGGGAGCTGTTTTTT
CASSLYGTGSVGELFF
>12|NA|NA|TRBV6-6|TRBJ1-1
TGTGCCACCGGCGGGGCGAACACTGAAGCTTTCTTT
CATGGANTEAFF
>14|NA|NA|TRBV5-1|TRBJ2-2
TGCGCCAGCAGCTTGGACTATTTTTCCGGGGAGCTGTTTTTT
CASSLDYFSGELFF
>15|NA|NA|TRBV12-2|TRBJ1-5
TGTGCAAGTCGCTTAACGGGCCAGGGAATCAAGCCCCAGCATTTT
CASRLTGQGIKPQHF
>16|TRBD1|once|TRBV7-9|TRBJ1-5
TGTGCCAGCAGCTTCCTATCAGGGGGCAGGAATCAGCCCCAGCATTTT
CASSFLSGGRNQPQHF
>12|NA|NA|TRBV29-1|TRBJ1-2
TGCAGCGTTCGGGGAGGGAGAGATGGCTACACCTTC
CSVRGGRDGYTF